These 11 T cell receptor beta chains share one sample of origin, sequenced in a study of blood T cells in healthy people across ages. Then a second PCR, running roughly 6 to 12 cycles, was carried out with a sample-barcoded 5' primer and a J-beta primer mix. TCRdb fed the 5' RACE reads into MiXCR, producing one record per CDR3 protein. The table includes about 570,000 distinct CDR3 sequences, 27% detected once. What was sequenced was blood. The receptors shown here come from a woman aged 70-85 years in good health.

The V and J genes are TRBV6-5 and TRBJ2-1; 9 nucleotides line up with TRBD2. The CDR3 runs to 13 residues. Unmatched junction bases numbered 3, after V lost 10 bases and J lost 2 bases. Germline V gives CDR1 MNHEY, CDR2 SVGAGI. The CDR3, as DNA: TGTGCCACCCGGACTAGCGCCTACAATGAGCAGTTCTTC. Amino acid sequence: CATRTSAYNEQFF.

The chain links TRBV5-1 to TRBJ2-7; D is uncertain. The V end was cut by 4 bases, the J end by 5 bases, with 16 bases between. Germline values: CDR1 SGHRS, CDR2 YFSETQ. The CDR3 length is 14 residues. CDR3: CASSPAQPHNEQYF. The CDR3 DNA follows: TGCGCCAGCAGCCCCGCCCAGCCTCATAACGAGCAGTACTTC. Full variable domain (remainder filled in from reference TRBV5-1 and TRBJ2-7): KAGVTQTPRYLIKTRGQQVTLSCSPISGHRSVSWYQQTPGQGLQFLFEYFSETQRNKGNFPGRFSGRQFSNSRSEMNVSTLELGDSALYLCASSPAQPHNEQYFGPGTRLTVT.

This chain connects TRBV12-3 or TRBV12-4 to TRBJ1-5; a weak D match, TRBD1 (6 bases). This CDR3 region has 15 residues. The V gene lost 6 bases and the J gene lost 0 bases, with 12 bases spanning the gap. The CDR3 bases are TGTGCCAGCAGCAGGGGCTCGAATAGCAATCAGCCCCAGCATTTT. Translated, it gives CASSRGSNSNQPQHF.

This clonotype was counted only a few times. One junction end does not reproduce the germline sequence, and a read error may be involved. J is TRBJ2-5 and V is TRBV10-3, with a weak D call TRBD1 (6 bases). The J call may be incorrect, as the DNA end agrees better with TRBJ2-1. CDR3 length: 16 residues. Germline values: CDR1 ENHRY, CDR2 SYGVKD. The CDR3 DNA follows: TGCGCCATCAGTGACCTCCAGGGGAGAGAATACAATGAGCAGTTCTTC. Its protein is CAISDLQGREYNEQFF.

This clonotype was seen a few times. For the CDR3, the DNA is TGTGCCAGCAGCTTAGTGGCAGCCGAAGCTTTCTTT. It translates to CASSLVAAEAFF. The chain carries TRBV7-9 and TRBJ1-1; D not resolved. This CDR3 spans 12 amino acids. V lost 1 base, J lost 8 bases, and 8 bases lay in between. Germline CDR1 reads SEHNR; CDR2 reads FQNEAQ (reference sequence).

This clonotype was seen repeatedly, ten times or more. The V and J genes are TRBV20-1 and TRBJ1-3; 8 positions match TRBD1. The CDR3 totals 12 residues. Germline CDR1 is DFQATT and CDR2 is SNEGSKA (reference sequence). J was trimmed by 4 bases and V by 5 bases; bases with no gene match: 1. CDR3 DNA: TGCAGTGCTCCAGGGGGCGGAAACACCATATATTTT. This sequence encodes CSAPGGGNTIYF.

The chain carries TRBV5-1 and TRBJ1-4; D remains unclear. The CDR3 is 13 residues long. The V end lost 6 bases, the J end lost 7 bases, and 13 bases lay between the germline ends. The germline V gene has CDR1 SGHRS and CDR2 YFSETQ. The CDR3 DNA reads TGCGCCAGCATGTCCTTCACGGGTGAAAAACTGTTTTTT. Translation gives CASMSFTGEKLFF. The full variable domain, in which reference TRBV5-1 and TRBJ1-4 provide the parts outside the CDR3, is KAGVTQTPRYLIKTRGQQVTLSCSPISGHRSVSWYQQTPGQGLQFLFEYFSETQRNKGNFPGRFSGRQFSNSRSEMNVSTLELGDSALYLCASMSFTGEKLFFGSGTQLSVL.

The chain is built from TRBV5-1 and TRBJ2-7; tentatively, D is TRBD1 (5 bases). This CDR3 contains 13 residues. V lost 7 bases to trimming and J lost 2 bases, with 13 bases between them. The germline V gene encodes CDR1 SGHRS and CDR2 YFSETQ. The DNA of the CDR3 is TGCGCCAGCGGTTTAGGGGCAACCTACGAGCAGTACTTC. It specifies CASGLGATYEQYF.

This clonotype was detected a few times. This chain joins TRBV24-1 and TRBJ1-5; D gene ambiguous. CDR1 KGHDR and CDR2 SFDVKD come from the germline V gene. The CDR3 covers 12 residues. Trimming left V 6 bases short and J 11 bases short, with 13 bases between. The CDR3 sequence: CATSTPEASQHF. The CDR3 DNA follows: TGTGCCACCAGTACCCCAGAGGCCTCCCAGCATTTT.

The chain combines TRBV20-1 with TRBJ1-1; D not certain. The CDR3 covers 14 residues. Deletions cut 0 bases from V and 7 bases from J, with 15 bases between. The germline gives CDR1 DFQATT, CDR2 SNEGSKA (reference sequence). This CDR3 is CSARDMSGWSEAFF. In nucleotides, the CDR3 is TGCAGTGCTAGAGATATGTCGGGGTGGAGTGAAGCTTTCTTT.

Only a few counts were recorded for this clonotype. The chain has TRBV7-8 and TRBJ2-7, with D perhaps TRBD1 (6 bases). Germline V gene data show CDR1 as SGHVS and CDR2 as FQNEAQ. The CDR3 has 14 residues. The V end was cut by 1 base, the J end by 2 bases, with 9 bases between. As DNA, the CDR3 is TGTGCCAGCAGCTTAGTAAAGGGGGCCTACGAGCAGTACTTC. The encoded protein is CASSLVKGAYEQYF.